The 22 T cell receptor beta chains below come from one sample, sequenced in a study of cytomegalovirus exposure and HLA in healthy donors. PCR used 60 Vbeta primers and 13 Jbeta primers. TCRdb's copy holds only in-frame clones and misses some; the assay was immunoSEQ multiplex PCR. This table holds 200,000 to 250,000 clones. The specimen was PBMCs. The receptor source for this set is a woman in her 30s in good health and CMV-seropositive.

In regard to this clone: Other DNA sequences in the same sample also yield this CDR3. J is TRBJ1-1 and V is TRBV15; 7 nucleotides match TRBD1. The CDR3 is 14 amino acids. With 1 base clipped from V and 2 bases from J, the junction kept 1 base outside the gene matches. Germline CDR1 reads LNHNV; CDR2 reads YYDKDF (reference sequence). CDR3 sequence: CATSRGDRNTEAFF. The CDR3, as DNA: TGTGCCACCAGCAGAGGGGACAGAAACACTGAAGCTTTCTTT.

The V gene is TRBV5-1, the J gene TRBJ1-4; D not resolved. Trimming removed 1 base at V and 13 bases at J, with 11 bases between. Looked up from germline, CDR1 is SGHRS and CDR2 is YFSETQ. CDR3 length equals 12 residues. The CDR3 here is CASSLPSHSLFF. The CDR3, as DNA: TGCGCCAGCAGCTTGCCCTCCCACTCACTGTTTTTT.

This chain uses TRBV25-1 with TRBJ2-7; 9 bases are shared with TRBD1. Trimming cost V 4 bases and J 6 bases; bases outside gene matches: 7. CDR1 MGHDK and CDR2 SYGVNS come from the germline V gene. This CDR3 has 14 residues. CDR3 nucleotide sequence: TGTGCCAGCAGTGGTTACCGGGACAGGGTCGAGCAGTACTTC. It codes for CASSGYRDRVEQYF.

This chain links TRBV7-9 with TRBJ1-1; D is unclear. Trimming left V 0 bases short and J 5 bases short, with 13 bases between. In germline, CDR1 is SEHNR, CDR2 FQNEAQ (reference sequence). The CDR3 has 15 residues. Here the CDR3 DNA reads TGTGCCAGCAGCTTAGCGCGGAAAACGAGGACTGAAGCTTTCTTT. Its protein product is CASSLARKTRTEAFF.

The chain combines TRBV2 with TRBJ1-2, with 8 bases that match TRBD1. This CDR3 spans 14 amino acids. The germline CDR1 and CDR2 sequences are SNHLY and FYNNEI. The V gene end was trimmed by 6 bases and the J gene end by 4 bases; junction bases not matched to a gene: 7. The CDR3 DNA reads TGTGCCAGCAGACCTGGACAGGGAGGCTATGGCTACACCTTC. It specifies CASRPGQGGYGYTF.

The chain has TRBV10-3 and TRBJ2-5, with TRBD1 matching over 7 bases. The DNA end lines up better with TRBJ2-7; the J call may be wrong. There are 16 residues in the CDR3. The germline gives CDR1 ENHRY, CDR2 SYGVKD. The CDR3 protein is CAISESIGDSSYEQYF. The CDR3 coding sequence is TGTGCCATCAGTGAGTCGATAGGGGACAGCTCCTACGAGCAGTACTTC.

The rearrangement uses TRBV2 and TRBJ2-5; maybe TRBD2 (5 bases). CDR3 length equals 13 residues. Trimming left V 6 bases short and J 4 bases short, with 12 bases between. CDR1 SNHLY and CDR2 FYNNEI come from the germline V gene. The CDR3 loop reads CASREGIGETQYF. CDR3 nucleotides: TGTGCCAGCAGAGAGGGAATTGGAGAGACCCAGTACTTC.

Here the CDR3 reads CASSQEKEALNTGELFF. In nucleotides, the CDR3 is TGCGCCAGCAGCCAAGAGAAAGAAGCGTTGAACACCGGGGAGCTGTTTTTT. The chain is built from TRBV4-3 and TRBJ2-2; unclear D gene. Trimming shortened V by 0 bases and J by 1 base, and 12 bases separated the two germline ends. The CDR3 totals 17 residues. Germline CDR1 LGHNA, CDR2 YSLEER.

The CDR3 DNA is TGCGCCAGCAGCCTCCCCGGGACAGGTAGCACCGGGGAGCTGTTTTTT. Translated, it gives CASSLPGTGSTGELFF. The chain uses TRBV5-1 and TRBJ2-2, with TRBD1 matching 8 bases. Germline assignment: CDR1 SGHRS and CDR2 YFSETQ. After removal of 4 bases from V and 4 bases from J, the junction contained 9 bases not matched to a gene. There are 16 residues in the CDR3.

This rearrangement joins TRBV7-9 to TRBJ2-7; 11 bases are a match to TRBD2. The germline V gene encodes CDR1 SEHNR and CDR2 FQNEAQ (reference sequence). Unmatched junction bases numbered 4, after V lost 3 bases and J lost 3 bases. There are 15 residues in the CDR3. The CDR3 coding sequence is TGTGCCAGCAGCTTGTTGGGACTAGCGGACTACGAGCAGTACTTC. Translation: CASSLLGLADYEQYF.

J is TRBJ1-2 and V is TRBV28, with 8 positions matching TRBD1. The CDR3 has 14 amino acids. J was trimmed by 4 bases and V by 3 bases; bases with no gene match: 4. Germline loops: CDR1 MDHEN, CDR2 SYDVKM. The CDR3 DNA follows: TGTGCCAGCAGTTTGGACAGGGCCTTCTATGGCTACACCTTC. Translation: CASSLDRAFYGYTF.

The V gene is TRBV10-1, the J gene TRBJ2-7; 7 positions match TRBD2. V dropped 3 bases and J dropped 4; count of bases not matched to a gene: 6. CDR1 is WNHNN, CDR2 SYGVQD, per germline (reference sequence). This CDR3 is built from 14 residues. This CDR3 reads CASSDGAGVYEQYF. CDR3 bases: TGCGCCAGCAGTGATGGTGCGGGGGTGTACGAGCAGTACTTC.

The chain carries TRBV30 and TRBJ2-7; D possibly corresponds to TRBD2 (6 bases). This CDR3 is built from 12 residues. Trimming stripped 6 bases from V and 3 bases from J, with 12 bases between. CDR1 is GTSNPN and CDR2 is SVGIG in the germline V gene (reference sequence). CDR3 DNA sequence: TGTGCCTGTGCCGGCGGGAACTACGAGCAGTACTTC. This codes for CACAGGNYEQYF.

The gene calls are TRBV27 and TRBJ1-4, with D possibly being TRBD1 (5 bases). The CDR3 sequence is 19 residues long. V was cut by 5 bases and J by 0 bases, with 22 bases left in between. Per the germline V gene, CDR1 is MNHEY and CDR2 is SMNVEV (reference sequence). CDR3 nucleotide sequence: TGTGCCAGCAGTAAACGTGTAGTAAGGGGCCCTGCAACTAATGAAAAACTGTTTTTT. Translated, it gives CASSKRVVRGPATNEKLFF.

The J gene is TRBJ2-1, the V gene TRBV15, with TRBD1 as a possible D gene (6 bases). V dropped 0 bases and J dropped 3 bases, with 12 bases sitting between them. CDR1 and CDR2 (germline): LNHNV, YYDKDF (reference sequence). This CDR3 region has 16 residues. CDR3 DNA: TGTGCCACCAGCAGAGATTACCGGACAGACTACAATGAGCAGTTCTTC. This codes for CATSRDYRTDYNEQFF. The complete variable domain, with remaining parts taken from reference TRBV15 and TRBJ2-1, reads DAMVIQNPRYQVTQFGKPVTLSCSQTLNHNVMYWYQQKSSQAPKLLFHYYDKDFNNEADTPDNFQSRRPNTSFCFLDIRSPGLGDTAMYLCATSRDYRTDYNEQFFGPGTRLTVL.

This sequence joins TRBV6-1 and TRBJ2-3, with TRBD2 identical over 9 bases. Trimming took 3 bases from V and 4 from J; bases not matched to a gene: 8. The CDR3 totals 16 residues. Germline V gene lookup returns CDR1 MNHNS and CDR2 SASEGT. The CDR3 loop reads CASSDIAGATADTQYF. In DNA form, the CDR3 reads TGTGCCAGCAGTGACATAGCGGGAGCAACCGCAGATACGCAGTATTTT.

The chain has TRBV11-2 and TRBJ1-1; 7 nucleotides line up with TRBD1. From germline, CDR1 is SGHAT and CDR2 FQNNGV. This CDR3 contains 15 residues. Germline trimming cut 0 bases from V and 4 bases from J; bases unmatched to any gene: 5. The CDR3 DNA sequence: TGTGCCAGCAGCTTAGACCCGACAGGGAGCACTGAAGCTTTCTTT. Encoded protein: CASSLDPTGSTEAFF.

J is TRBJ2-7 and V is TRBV6-5; D might be TRBD1 (5 bases). The CDR3 totals 13 residues. Per germline, CDR1 MNHEY and CDR2 SVGAGI. The V gene lost 6 bases and the J gene lost 3 bases, with 12 bases spanning the gap. This chain's CDR3 is CASSFDRRYEQYF. In DNA form, the CDR3 reads TGTGCCAGCAGCTTCGACAGACGCTACGAGCAGTACTTC.

The rearrangement uses TRBV5-1 and TRBJ2-7; no clear D. This CDR3 comprises 11 residues. Trimming removed 3 bases from V and 6 bases from J, with 7 bases in between. CDR1 SGHRS and CDR2 YFSETQ come from the germline V gene. The CDR3 region has the DNA TGCGCCAGCAGCTCAACGCGCGAGCAGTACTTC. It codes for CASSSTREQYF. Complete variable domain (other parts from reference TRBV5-1 and TRBJ2-7): KAGVTQTPRYLIKTRGQQVTLSCSPISGHRSVSWYQQTPGQGLQFLFEYFSETQRNKGNFPGRFSGRQFSNSRSEMNVSTLELGDSALYLCASSSTREQYFGPGTRLTVT.

The chain links TRBV28 to TRBJ2-7; 9 bases align to TRBD2. Germline CDR1 is MDHEN and CDR2 is SYDVKM. The CDR3 spans 15 residues. The V and J ends lost 5 bases and 2 bases, in that order; junction bases with no gene match: 7. The CDR3 region is CASSDGLARTYEQYF. The CDR3 coding sequence is TGTGCCAGCAGTGATGGACTAGCGAGAACCTACGAGCAGTACTTC.

CDR3 sequence: CASSDVVAGDSYNEQFF. DNA for the CDR3: TGTGCCAGCAGCGACGTTGTAGCGGGAGACTCCTACAATGAGCAGTTCTTC. The chain employs TRBV7-6 and TRBJ2-1; the match to TRBD2 covers 9 bases. CDR1 and CDR2 from the germline V gene are SGHVS and FNYEAQ. The CDR3 totals 17 residues. The V and J ends lost 5 bases and 0 bases, in that order; junction bases with no gene match: 8.

The rearrangement links TRBV6-5 to TRBJ1-5; 9 nucleotides align to TRBD1. This CDR3 is 15 amino acids long. Germline CDR1 MNHEY, CDR2 SVGAGI. V dropped 6 bases and J dropped 5; count of bases not matched to a gene: 8. DNA of the CDR3: TGTGCCAGCAGCGAATCCACAGGGGGCTATCAGCCCCAGCATTTT. Protein sequence: CASSESTGGYQPQHF.